The next 13 T cell receptor beta chains were all read from a single sample in a study of a mutant IDH1 vaccine in newly diagnosed glioma. These receptors' targets are unknown. The repertoire was sequenced with immunoSEQ multiplex PCR; TCRdb's copy has only in-frame clones and lacks some. The sample carries roughly 51,000 clones, about 80% recorded once. The time point: week 5, during vaccination. Vaccination used 300 ug of mutant IDH1 20-mer peptide per dose, with topical imiquimod. The sample in question was PBMCs, obtained from a glioma patient whose treatment included an IDH1 peptide vaccine. These receptors were obtained from a woman aged 18-30 years with glioma. Some clones in this sample may be carry-over from other donors' samples.

The chain has TRBV7-9 and TRBJ1-4; D call uncertain. Germline values: CDR1 SEHNR, CDR2 FQNEAQ (reference sequence). V lost 5 bases, J lost 10 bases, and 11 bases lay in between. The CDR3 is 12 amino acids. The CDR3 protein is CASSKLIAKLFF. CDR3 sequence (DNA): TGTGCCAGCAGCAAATTGATCGCAAAACTGTTTTTT.

The rearrangement joins TRBV5-6 to TRBJ2-7; D gene unclear. Germline assignment: CDR1 SGHDT and CDR2 YYEEEE. The CDR3 covers 11 residues. Trimming left V 2 bases short and J 3 bases short, with 3 bases between. In DNA form, the CDR3 reads TGTGCCAGCAGCTTAAACTACGAGCAGTACTTC. Its translation: CASSLNYEQYF.

The V gene is TRBV5-6, the J gene TRBJ1-2; no clear D gene. V lost 1 base, J lost 3 bases, and 7 bases lay in between. From germline, CDR1 is SGHDT and CDR2 YYEEEE. The CDR3 extends over 13 amino acids. The CDR3 nucleotides are TGTGCCAGCAGCTTGCACCGTTACTATGGCTACACCTTC. This codes for CASSLHRYYGYTF.

The gene calls are TRBV21-1 and TRBJ2-3; the D call in the table, TRBD1, was not verified against the DNA. TRBV21-1 represents a pseudogene. This CDR3 has 15 amino acids. CDR3: CASSKSGQSTDTQYF. CDR3 nucleotides: TGTGCCAGCAGCAAAAGTGGCCAGAGCACAGATACGCAGTATTTT.

The CDR3 spells CSVAAGLSYEQYF. CDR3 nucleotide sequence: TGCAGCGTCGCCGCGGGCCTCTCCTACGAGCAGTACTTC. V usage is TRBV29-1 and J usage is TRBJ2-7; tentatively, D is TRBD2 (5 bases). Germline assignment: CDR1 SQVTM and CDR2 ANQGSEA. The CDR3 length is 13 residues. The ends were cut back, 6 bases at V and 0 bases at J, with 12 bases in the middle.

The V call is TRBV5-8, the J call TRBJ1-4; no reliable D call. This CDR3 is 15 amino acids long. Germline CDR1 reads SGHTS; CDR2 reads YDEGEE. V was pared by 5 bases and J by 1 base, with 12 bases between. The CDR3 reads CASRREILTNEKLFF. CDR3 bases: TGTGCCAGCAGGAGAGAGATCCTAACTAATGAAAAACTGTTTTTT.

The chain couples TRBV7-9 to TRBJ2-1; D might be TRBD1 (5 bases). Trimming left V 0 bases short and J 5 bases short, with 14 bases between. Looked up from germline, CDR1 is SEHNR and CDR2 is FQNEAQ (reference sequence). The CDR3 sequence is 16 residues long. CDR3 in amino acids: CASSLASAGSHNEQFF. The CDR3, as DNA: TGTGCCAGCAGCTTAGCGTCGGCAGGGTCCCACAATGAGCAGTTCTTC. The variable domain in full, completed from reference TRBV7-9 and TRBJ2-1, reads DTGVSQNPRHKITKRGQNVTFRCDPISEHNRLYWYRQTLGQGPEFLTYFQNEAQLEKSRLLSDRFSAERPKGSFSTLEIQRTEQGDSAMYLCASSLASAGSHNEQFFGPGTRLTVL.

The chain combines TRBV7-9 with TRBJ2-3; TRBD1 might be the D (6 bases). Trimming stripped 3 bases from V and 0 bases from J, with 7 bases between. Germline values: CDR1 SEHNR, CDR2 FQNEAQ (reference sequence). The CDR3 has 14 residues. The CDR3 bases are TGTGCCAGCAGCTTGACAGGCAGCACAGATACGCAGTATTTT. Translation: CASSLTGSTDTQYF.

The V call is TRBV4-2, the J call TRBJ1-2, with TRBD1 matching 9 bases. The germline V gene encodes CDR1 LGHNA and CDR2 YNFKEQ. The CDR3 consists of 16 residues. J gave up 4 bases and V 0 bases, and 6 bases lay outside the gene matches. The CDR3 sequence is CASSQEPGQGLYGYTF. The CDR3 DNA sequence: TGTGCCAGCAGCCAAGAACCGGGACAGGGTCTCTATGGCTACACCTTC.

This clone appeared a single time. This chain joins TRBV14 and TRBJ2-7; maybe TRBD2 (6 bases). Trimming stripped 0 bases from V and 1 base from J, with 19 bases between. Germline V CDR1 and CDR2: SGHDN, FVKESK. The CDR3 spans 18 residues. The CDR3 protein is CASSQDIRAMGGSYEQYF. CDR3 DNA: TGTGCCAGCAGCCAAGATATCAGGGCAATGGGGGGATCCTACGAGCAGTACTTC.

The chain uses TRBV7-9 and TRBJ2-7, with a weak D call TRBD1 (6 bases). This CDR3 region has 15 residues. CDR1 and CDR2 (germline): SEHNR, FQNEAQ (reference sequence). Trimming shortened V by 5 bases and J by 3 bases, and 17 bases separated the two germline ends. The CDR3 is CASSAAQGVVYEQYF. The CDR3 bases are TGTGCCAGCAGCGCGGCACAGGGCGTCGTCTACGAGCAGTACTTC.

Only one count was recorded for this clone. The rearrangement links TRBV18 to TRBJ1-1, with a possible D match to TRBD1 (5 bases). From germline, CDR1 is KGHSH and CDR2 LQKENI. The CDR3 loop spans 12 amino acids. The V end was cut by 3 bases, the J end by 4 bases, with 6 bases between. Written as DNA, the CDR3 is TGTGCCAGCTCACCGCAGGGCACTGAAGCTTTCTTT. Amino acids: CASSPQGTEAFF.

This chain's CDR3 is CASSYPRAETQYF. DNA of the CDR3: TGTGCCAGCAGTTACCCTCGGGCAGAGACCCAGTACTTC. The chain combines TRBV6-6 with TRBJ2-5; D is undetermined. V lost 2 bases and J lost 4, with 8 bases in between. CDR3 length equals 13 residues. Looked up from germline, CDR1 is MNHNY and CDR2 is SVGAGI (reference sequence).